Listed below are T cell receptor beta chains from one sample, sequenced in a study of shared clonotypes between healthy human individuals. TCRdb's copy holds only in-frame clones and misses some; the assay was immunoSEQ multiplex PCR. The sample shows 600,000 to 800,000 clones, roughly two thirds of them seen only once. The source material was memory CD4+ T cells sorted from blood. These receptors came from a woman under 40 in good health. Each CDR3 is given with its conserved first and last residue. Expanded clones are given a class, and other clones once, few, many or no size at all.

clone_size v_call cdr3_aa
- TRBV19 CASNFGGPMTEAFF
- TRBV18 CASSPGPRSVNEQFF
- TRBV19 CASSIDTASYEQYF
few TRBV11-2 CASSPHPGLFFQETQYF
- TRBV5-1 CASKVWTGRVYEQYF
- TRBV6-1 CASSEVLAVGETQYF
few TRBV6-5 CASSYSTSGREAQYF
few TRBV27 CASPDRGDGYTF
- TRBV6-5 CASRTPDGNYGYTF
few TRBV6-6 CASTPRARPYTF
- TRBV6-5 CASSYDRVNTGELFF
- TRBV11-2 CASSSGQGMNTGELFF
- TRBV9 CASSARQGLLMITDTQYF
- TRBV6-6 CASSGTMGRLETQYF
- TRBV20-1 CSANKNTEAFF
- TRBV6-6 CASSRPGTGFTEAFF
- TRBV2 CASSEDGSSYEQYF
- TRBV11-3 CASSDPGGAPNEQFF
many TRBV25-1 CASSESPAGTTIYEQYF
- TRBV5-4 CASSPGTTNTGELFF
few TRBV19 CASSPRGYQETQYF
- TRBV19 CASSITGGREQYF
few TRBV18 CASSLLDRDGYTF
- TRBV7-8 CASSLTGTGILHTF
- TRBV16 CASSQSDRAGYTF